This T cell receptor (beta chain) was sequenced for a study of vaccination and CD4 T cells after COVID-19. Study at large: The convalescents, six males and four females, included two who were Hispanic. Two doses of either BNT162b2 or mRNA-1273 vaccine were given to participants. Overlapping SARS-CoV-2, HCoV-NL63, HCoV-OC43 and HCoV-229E spike peptides were used to stimulate cells.

Cultured CD4+ T cells had their DNA profiled by the Oncomine TCR Beta short-read assay. TCRdb re-called the PCR reads through MiXCR, storing one row per CDR3 protein. The profile shows over 15,000 distinct CDR3 sequences, around 55% of them singletons. Treatment in this sample: 10-day PBMC culture with coronavirus spike peptide pools or control peptides (ViraFEST assay). Deletions cut 0 bases from V and 5 bases from J, with 9 bases between. Germline assignment: CDR1 SGHNT and CDR2 YYREEE (reference sequence). The CDR3 consists of 14 residues. As to this clonotype: The antigen remains undetermined.

The sequencing used cultured CD4+ T cells from blood, collected after SARS-CoV-2 vaccination. The chain links TRBV5-4 to TRBJ2-4; D might be TRBD2 (6 bases). This TCR was sampled from a human donor with COVID-19. The CDR3 region is CASSLGGVENIQYF. CDR3 nucleotides: TGTGCCAGCAGCTTGGGCGGGGTCGAAAACATTCAGTACTTC.